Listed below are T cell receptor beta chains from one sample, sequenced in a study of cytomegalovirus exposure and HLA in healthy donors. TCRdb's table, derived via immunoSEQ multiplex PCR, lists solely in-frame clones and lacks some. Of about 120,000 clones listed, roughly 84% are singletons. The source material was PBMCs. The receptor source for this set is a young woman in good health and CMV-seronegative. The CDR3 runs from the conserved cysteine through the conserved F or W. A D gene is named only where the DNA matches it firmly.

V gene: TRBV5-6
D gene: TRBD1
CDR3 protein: CASSLQGAHRNGYTF

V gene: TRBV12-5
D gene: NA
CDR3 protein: CASGLWSRQGSNQPQHF

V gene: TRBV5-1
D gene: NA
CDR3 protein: CASSITGTDSYEQYF

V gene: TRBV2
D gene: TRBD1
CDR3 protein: CASSDGTAFDSEQYF

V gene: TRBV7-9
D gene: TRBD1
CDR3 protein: CASSLRTGNTEAFF

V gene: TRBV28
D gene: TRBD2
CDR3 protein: CASSGGTSGYSYNEQFF

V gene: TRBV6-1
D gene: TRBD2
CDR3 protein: CASRRGFETGELFF

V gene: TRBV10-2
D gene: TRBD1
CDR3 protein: CASSLGGQGGEKLFF

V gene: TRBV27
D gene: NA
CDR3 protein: CASSPDRWAGELFF

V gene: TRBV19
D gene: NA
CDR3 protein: CASSPVGGANVLTF

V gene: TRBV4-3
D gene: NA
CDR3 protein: CASSQTASSYEQYF

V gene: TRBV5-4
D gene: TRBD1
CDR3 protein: CASSLGGQGLRELFF

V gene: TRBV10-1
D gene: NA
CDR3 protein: CASSESPGLGEQYF

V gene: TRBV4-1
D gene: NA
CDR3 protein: CASSGEVTDTQYF

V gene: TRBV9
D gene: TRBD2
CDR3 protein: CASSAFSGGTDTQYF

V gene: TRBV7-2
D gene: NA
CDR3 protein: CASSPRAAGNTIYF